This T cell receptor beta chain originates from a study of blood T cell repertoires in COVID-19. Background on the study: Material from acute and convalescent COVID-19 was sourced from the United States, Italy and Spain. Nucleic acid was either cDNA or gDNA, and it came from T cells, B-cell-depleted T cells, or PBMCs.

Germline CDR1 reads SGHTA; CDR2 reads FQGNSA. Trimming cost V 0 bases and J 8 bases, with 7 bases left between them. This CDR3 contains 12 residues. This clone appeared once. The authors' processing: Reference gene primer amplification gave nucleated cell count estimates. TCRdb's copy holds only in-frame clones and misses some; the assay was immunoSEQ multiplex PCR. V and J calls and clone size are those listed in that table; D and trimming were worked out from the DNA. The sample holds approximately 49,000 clones, around four fifths seen once. The clonotype was recovered from a woman aged 55-75 years with acute or convalescent COVID-19. The chain is built from TRBV7-2 and TRBJ1-1; D unclear. Sequencing was performed on peripheral blood. CDR3 DNA sequence: TGTGCCAGCAGCTTAGCGTACAAGGAAGCTTTCTTT. Amino acids: CASSLAYKEAFF.